The clone carrying this TCR beta chain was seen only a few times. The data stem from a study of technical replicates of blood from a handful of donors. Clones were sequenced by immunoSEQ multiplex PCR, and TCRdb holds only the in-frame ones, with some missing. In the table there are about 97,000 clones, just under 95% of which are singletons. This CDR3 is built from 16 residues. The germline V gene has CDR1 SGHTA and CDR2 FQGNSA. J lost 4 bases, V lost 1 base, and 8 bases had no gene match. The sample consisted of T cells isolated from PBMCs. The receptor was isolated from a human donor in good health. This rearrangement joins TRBV7-2 to TRBJ2-7; 9 bases map to TRBD2. In nucleotides, the CDR3 is TGTGCCAGCAGCTTAGGCTTCGCGGGAGGGTATTACGAGCAGTACTTC. It codes for CASSLGFAGGYYEQYF.